This entry lists 19 T cell receptor beta chains sequenced from one sample in a study of T cells in Graves' hyperthyroidism and ophthalmopathy. Amplification targeted TCR beta CDR3 regions from RNA transcripts. The primer set for the first-round RT-PCR of the TCR CDR3 was HTBI. TCRdb redid the calling of the multiplex PCR reads with MiXCR, one entry per CDR3 protein. The table shows around 340,000 distinct CDR3 sequences, with around 13% occurring only once. The sequenced sample consisted of blood. These receptors all stem from a woman in her thirties with Graves' hyperthyroidism.

In its sample, this clonotype was seen once. A single base separates this from a much larger clone, so it may be a read error. The rearrangement uses TRBV11-2 and TRBJ2-7; D is possibly TRBD2 (6 bases). Trimming took 3 bases from V and 2 from J, leaving 14 bases between them. CDR3 length: 15 residues. The V gene's germline CDR1 is SGHAT and CDR2 FQNNGV. CDR3 sequence: CASSFGGSTTYEQYF. In DNA, the CDR3 is TGTGCCAGCAGCTTTGGGGGGTCGACAACCTACGAGCAGTACTTC.

The rearrangement links TRBV12-3 or TRBV12-4 to TRBJ2-2; D is unresolved. V lost 5 bases and J lost 5, with 12 bases in between. The CDR3 is made up of 14 amino acids. Here the CDR3 DNA reads TGTGCCAGCAGTCTAAAAATGGAAACCGGGGAGCTGTTTTTT. It codes for CASSLKMETGELFF.

The chain uses TRBV12-5 and TRBJ2-4; D ambiguous. The germline V gene has CDR1 LGHNT and CDR2 FRNRAP. V lost 10 bases, J lost 14 bases, and 15 bases lay in between. CDR3 size: 10 residues. Here the CDR3 reads CATPASFKYF. The CDR3 DNA follows: TGTGCTACACCCGCGAGTTTTAAGTACTTC.

The count of this clonotype is one. A much larger clone lies a single base off, so this may be a read error. The chain employs TRBV10-3 and TRBJ1-3, with TRBD1 identical over 7 bases. Germline V CDR1 and CDR2: ENHRY, SYGVKD. The length of the CDR3 is 12 residues. Trimming removed 10 bases from V and 5 bases from J; junction bases left unmatched: 5. CDR3 in amino acids: CATGDSRNTIYF. In DNA, the CDR3 is TGTGCCACCGGGGACAGTCGAAACACCATATATTTT.

This clonotype appeared many times. V is TRBV28 and J is TRBJ2-7, with 8 bases aligning to TRBD2. CDR1 is MDHEN, CDR2 SYDVKM, per germline. V lost 3 bases, J lost 5 bases, and 6 bases stayed unmatched. The CDR3 is 14 residues long. The CDR3, as DNA: TGTGCCAGCAGTTTGCTCAGCGGGAGTAACGAGCAGTACTTC. Protein sequence: CASSLLSGSNEQYF.

This clonotype was seen repeatedly, ten times or more. The chain has TRBV12-3 or TRBV12-4 and TRBJ1-3; 9 bases match TRBD1. This CDR3 has 15 amino acids. The junction had 3 bases not matched to a gene; V was cut back by 6 bases and J by 0 bases. Written as DNA, the CDR3 is TGTGCCAGCAGCCGGGACAGGGCCTCTGGAAACACCATATATTTT. It translates to CASSRDRASGNTIYF.

This clonotype showed up many times. The chain employs TRBV28 and TRBJ2-1; TRBD2 agrees at 9 bases. Germline CDR1 and CDR2: MDHEN and SYDVKM. The CDR3 length is 16 residues. Trimming took 1 base from V and 5 from J; bases not matched to a gene: 6. The CDR3 sequence: CASSLLAGVGDNEQFF. Here the CDR3 DNA reads TGTGCCAGCAGTTTATTAGCGGGAGTAGGAGACAATGAGCAGTTCTTC.

The sample holds a few counts of this clonotype. V is TRBV10-3 and J is TRBJ2-3, with D maybe TRBD1 (6 bases). Germline CDR1 and CDR2: ENHRY and SYGVKD. The CDR3 totals 17 residues. The germline V and J ends were trimmed by 2 bases and 2 bases, with 17 bases remaining between them. The CDR3 spells CAISERGRPTPTDTQYF. The CDR3 bases are TGTGCCATCAGTGAGAGGGGGAGACCTACTCCCACAGATACGCAGTATTTT.

This clonotype came up many times. The chain recombines TRBV9 with TRBJ2-5; a weak D match, TRBD1 (7 bases). This CDR3 region has 16 residues. V lost 0 bases and J lost 5, with 17 bases in between. Germline values: CDR1 SGDLS, CDR2 YYNGEE. The CDR3 nucleotides are TGTGCCAGCAGCGTAGTAGGTCAGGGGGGAGGCGAGACCCAGTACTTC. Its protein product is CASSVVGQGGGETQYF.

This clonotype was counted ten times or more. The chain links TRBV28 to TRBJ2-1, with 9 bases that match TRBD1. The CDR3 covers 18 residues. Germline CDR1 reads MDHEN; CDR2 reads SYDVKM. V lost 2 bases, J lost 5 bases, and 13 bases stayed unmatched. CDR3 loop: CASSLRGTGTGPHNEQFF. In nucleotides, the CDR3 is TGTGCCAGCAGTTTACGGGGAACCGGGACAGGGCCCCACAATGAGCAGTTCTTC.

This clonotype was detected many times. The V and J genes are TRBV6-2 or TRBV6-3 and TRBJ2-2; D tentatively fits TRBD1 or TRBD2 (5 bases each). Per the germline V gene, CDR1 is MNHEY and CDR2 is SVGEGT. V dropped 8 bases and J dropped 4 bases, with 11 bases sitting between them. CDR3 length: 13 amino acids. The CDR3 is CASERGTTGELFF. CDR3 bases: TGTGCCAGCGAACGAGGGACCACCGGGGAGCTGTTTTTT.

This clonotype was seen repeatedly, ten times or more. The genes are TRBV9 and TRBJ2-7; D perhaps matches TRBD2 (7 bases). This CDR3 comprises 15 residues. Germline V lookup: CDR1 SGDLS, CDR2 YYNGEE. Trimming left V 0 bases short and J 5 bases short, with 15 bases between. CDR3 nucleotide sequence: TGTGCCAGCAGCGTAGAAGGGACTAAGGGGGACGAGCAGTACTTC. Its translation is CASSVEGTKGDEQYF.

The sample holds many counts of this clonotype. The chain carries TRBV20-1 and TRBJ1-1; D unresolved. The CDR3 consists of 14 residues. Germline CDR1 is DFQATT and CDR2 is SNEGSKA (reference sequence). Trimming removed 4 bases from V and 2 bases from J, with 14 bases in between. CDR3 sequence reads: CSAKYLGPNTEAFF. The CDR3 coding sequence is TGCAGTGCTAAGTACCTAGGACCCAACACTGAAGCTTTCTTT.

This clonotype came up a few times. The chain links TRBV29-1 to TRBJ1-2; D gene uncertain. The germline V and J ends were trimmed by 4 bases and 1 base, with 16 bases remaining between them. Germline CDR1 is SQVTM and CDR2 is ANQGSEA. The CDR3 contains 15 residues. The CDR3, as DNA: TGCAGCGTTGGGGGTCAGAGGGCCCTTAACTATGGCTACACCTTC. This codes for CSVGGQRALNYGYTF. Full variable domain (rest looked up from reference TRBV29-1 and TRBJ1-2): SAVISQKPSRDICQRGTSLTIQCQVDSQVTMMFWYRQQPGQSLTLIATANQGSEATYESGFVIDKFPISRPNLTFSTLTVSNMSPEDSSIYLCSVGGQRALNYGYTFGSGTRLTVV.

Of note for this clonotype: It may be a read error: a sequence one base away is much more abundant. The V gene is TRBV6-1, the J gene TRBJ2-1, with TRBD2 identical over 8 bases. J gave up 0 bases and V 10 bases, and 8 bases lay outside the gene matches. Germline V gene data show CDR1 as MNHNS and CDR2 as SASEGT. The CDR3 is made up of 15 amino acids. In DNA form, the CDR3 reads TGTGCCACCCGAGCGGGAGCCAACTCCTACAATGAGCAGTTCTTC. This encodes CATRAGANSYNEQFF.

This clonotype was seen ten or more times. This sequence joins TRBV12-3 or TRBV12-4 and TRBJ2-3; no clear D. V was pared by 3 bases and J by 0 bases, with 4 bases between. The CDR3 consists of 13 residues. The CDR3 reads CASSFRSTDTQYF. CDR3 DNA: TGTGCCAGCAGTTTTCGGAGCACAGATACGCAGTATTTT.

This clonotype has a count of ten or more. V usage is TRBV7-8 and J usage is TRBJ2-1; no firm D call. This CDR3 is built from 12 residues. The germline gives CDR1 SGHVS, CDR2 FQNEAQ. V gave up 4 bases and J gave up 3 bases, with 4 bases separating them. The CDR3 spells CASSWSYNEQFF. In DNA form, the CDR3 reads TGTGCCAGCAGCTGGAGCTACAATGAGCAGTTCTTC.

This clonotype was found many times. The rearrangement uses TRBV6-2 or TRBV6-3 and TRBJ1-5; TRBD1 agrees at 8 bases. CDR1 is MNHEY, CDR2 SVGEGT, per germline. After removal of 3 bases from V and 0 bases from J, the junction contained 13 bases not matched to a gene. This CDR3 region has 19 residues. The CDR3 reads CASSYGTGTGRFSNQPQHF. Here the CDR3 DNA reads TGTGCCAGCAGTTATGGAACCGGGACAGGACGTTTTAGCAATCAGCCCCAGCATTTT.

J is TRBJ2-5 and V is TRBV20-1; 14 positions agree with TRBD2. The junction had 1 base not matched to a gene; V was cut back by 3 bases and J by 10 bases. This CDR3 has 12 amino acids. Germline V CDR1 and CDR2: DFQATT, SNEGSKA (reference sequence). As DNA, the CDR3 is TGCAGTGCTAGGACTAGCGGGGGGGACCAGTACTTC. Protein sequence: CSARTSGGDQYF.